This passage covers 5 T cell receptor beta chains from one sample sequenced in a study of Graves' ophthalmopathy and Graves' hyperthyroidism. The sequenced template was RNA, covering the TCR beta CDR3 region. After a first-round RT-PCR with HTBI primers, a second-round multiplex PCR was run. TCRdb fed the multiplex PCR reads into MiXCR, producing one record per CDR3 protein. The sample records 560,000 or so distinct CDR3 sequences, under 45% being singletons. The sample was peripheral blood or thyroid tissue (not recorded which). The receptors stem from an adult man with Graves' hyperthyroidism.

This clonotype appeared a few times. The V and J genes are TRBV15 and TRBJ1-5, with a weak D call TRBD1 (6 bases). The CDR3 is 17 amino acids. V lost 0 bases and J 4 bases, leaving 16 bases between the germline ends. From germline, CDR1 is LNHNV and CDR2 YYDKDF (reference sequence). CDR3 coding DNA: TGTGCCACCAGCAGAGATCGGGGCACAGGGATTAATCAGCCCCAGCATTTT. Protein product: CATSRDRGTGINQPQHF.

This chain connects TRBV2 to TRBJ1-5, with D possibly TRBD1 on 5 matching bases. The germline CDR1 and CDR2 sequences are SNHLY and FYNNEI. Trimming took 4 bases from V and 6 from J, leaving 13 bases between them. The CDR3 loop spans 14 amino acids. CDR3 protein: CASSAGREGQPQHF. The CDR3 DNA is TGTGCCAGCAGTGCAGGCAGGGAGGGTCAGCCCCAGCATTTT.

The CDR3 reads CASRFDSYNSGNTIYF. The CDR3 DNA reads as TGTGCCAGCAGATTCGACAGCTACAACTCTGGAAACACCATATATTTT. The chain employs TRBV5-8 and TRBJ1-3; tentative D call: TRBD1 (5 bases). V dropped 5 bases and J dropped 0 bases, with 15 bases sitting between them. Germline V gene sequence: CDR1 SGHTS, CDR2 YDEGEE. The CDR3 is 16 amino acids.

The genes are TRBV19 and TRBJ2-6; D not certain. The CDR3 loop spans 15 amino acids. CDR1 and CDR2 from the germline V gene are LNHDA and SQIVND (reference sequence). V was trimmed by 10 bases and J by 0 bases, leaving 13 bases between them. In DNA, the CDR3 is TGTGCCACCTCCCCCAATCTCTCTGGGGCCAACGTCCTGACTTTC. This codes for CATSPNLSGANVLTF.

This clonotype was found many times. V usage is TRBV7-9 and J usage is TRBJ1-2; 9 positions match TRBD1. The V gene's germline CDR1 is SEHNR and CDR2 FQNEAQ (reference sequence). Trimming at V came to 5 bases and at J to 3 bases, leaving 4 bases not matched to a gene. The CDR3 has 14 amino acids. The chain's CDR3 is CASSPGQGHYGYTF. CDR3 nucleotide sequence: TGTGCCAGCAGCCCGGGACAGGGACACTATGGCTACACCTTC.